The text below deals with one T cell receptor (beta chain). No antigen is known for it. These data are taken from a study of cytotoxic CD8 clonotypes in ibrutinib-treated CLL. General study points: The public clonotypes identified were infrequent and showed contraction or stability on treatment. Sustained-remission and progressing patients diverged in sampling times.

Here immunoSEQ multiplex PCR was the method, and the copy in TCRdb shows in-frame clones only, minus some. Of more than 300,000 clones listed, 80% are singletons. Trimming pared 2 bases from V and 3 bases from J, leaving 5 bases between. Germline V gene lookup returns CDR1 MNHEY and CDR2 SVGAGI. CDR3 length: 12 residues. The TCR originated in a human donor with chronic lymphocytic leukemia. Source: PBMCs, taken before ibrutinib treatment. V and J are TRBV6-5 and TRBJ2-7, with TRBD1 as a possible D gene (5 bases). This CDR3 is CASSYDSYEQYF. In nucleotides, the CDR3 is TGTGCCAGCAGTTACGACAGCTACGAGCAGTACTTC.